The sequence of this TCR beta chain was determined in a study of PD-1 blockade in classical Hodgkin lymphoma. Relapse was seen in all patients after autologous stem cell transplantation, and brentuximab vedotin exposure was variable. Clones were sequenced by immunoSEQ multiplex PCR, and TCRdb holds only the in-frame ones, with some missing. The table includes roughly 15,000 clones, roughly 66% detected once. This CDR3 contains 16 residues. V shed 1 base, J shed 6 bases, and the junction held 5 bases outside the gene matches. The germline V gene encodes CDR1 SGHTA and CDR2 FQGNSA. The starting material was peripheral blood mononuclear cells (PBMCs), obtained at baseline. The chain joins TRBV7-2 to TRBJ2-2, with TRBD2 matching 10 bases. This TCR came from a human donor with classical Hodgkin lymphoma. The DNA for the CDR3 is TGTGCCAGCAGCTTAGAAGCTAGCGGGAGCCCCGGGGAGCTGTTTTTT. It translates to CASSLEASGSPGELFF.